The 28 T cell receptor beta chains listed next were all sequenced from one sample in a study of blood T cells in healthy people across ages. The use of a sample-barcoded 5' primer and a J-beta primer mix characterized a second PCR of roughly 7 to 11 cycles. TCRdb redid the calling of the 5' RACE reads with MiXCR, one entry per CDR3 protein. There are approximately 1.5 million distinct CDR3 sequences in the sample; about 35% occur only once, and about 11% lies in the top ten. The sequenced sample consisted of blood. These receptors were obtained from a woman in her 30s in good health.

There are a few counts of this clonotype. The CDR3 region is CASSQDPNGGGVPGTQYF. CDR3 nucleotides: TGCGCCAGCAGCCAAGACCCAAACGGCGGGGGGGTACCAGGGACCCAGTACTTC. The chain carries TRBV4-1 and TRBJ2-5, with 9 bases matching TRBD2. Germline V gene data show CDR1 as MGHRA and CDR2 as YSYEKL. The trim removed 0 bases at V and 7 bases at J, leaving 15 bases unmatched. The length of the CDR3 is 18 residues.

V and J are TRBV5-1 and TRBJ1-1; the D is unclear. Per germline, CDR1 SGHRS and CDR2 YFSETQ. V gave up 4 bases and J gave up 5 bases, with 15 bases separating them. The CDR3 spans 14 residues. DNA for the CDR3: TGCGCCAGCAGCCCTGACCTAGGATTGACTGAAGCTTTCTTT. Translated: CASSPDLGLTEAFF.

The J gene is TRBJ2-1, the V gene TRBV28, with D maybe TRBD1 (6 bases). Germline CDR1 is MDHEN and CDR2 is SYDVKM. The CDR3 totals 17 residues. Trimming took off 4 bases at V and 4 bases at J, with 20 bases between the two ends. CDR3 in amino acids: CASSSPLEQRGYNEQFF. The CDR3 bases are TGTGCCAGCAGTTCGCCGCTTGAGCAGAGGGGGTACAATGAGCAGTTCTTC.

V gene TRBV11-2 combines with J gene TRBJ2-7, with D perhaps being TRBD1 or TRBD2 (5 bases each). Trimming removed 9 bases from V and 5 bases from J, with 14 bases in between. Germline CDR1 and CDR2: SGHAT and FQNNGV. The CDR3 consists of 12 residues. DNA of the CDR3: TGTGCCAGTTCGACAGAGGGACACGAGCAGTACTTC. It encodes CASSTEGHEQYF.

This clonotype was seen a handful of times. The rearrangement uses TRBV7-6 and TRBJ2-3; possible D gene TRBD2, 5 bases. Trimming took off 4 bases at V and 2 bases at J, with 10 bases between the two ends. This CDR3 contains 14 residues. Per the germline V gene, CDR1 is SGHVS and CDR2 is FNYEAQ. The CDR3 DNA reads TGTGCCAGCAGCTGGGCGGGCACCACAGATACGCAGTATTTT. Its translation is CASSWAGTTDTQYF.

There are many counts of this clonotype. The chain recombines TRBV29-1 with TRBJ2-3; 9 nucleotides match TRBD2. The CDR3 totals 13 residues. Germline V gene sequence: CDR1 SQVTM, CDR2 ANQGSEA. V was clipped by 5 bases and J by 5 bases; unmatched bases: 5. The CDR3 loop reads CSVRGRAEDTQYF. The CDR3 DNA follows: TGCAGCGTTCGCGGGAGGGCCGAAGATACGCAGTATTTT.

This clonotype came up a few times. CDR3 coding DNA: TGCAGTGCGGAGCCCCGAGACAAAAACATTCAGTACTTC. Its translation is CSAEPRDKNIQYF. The V and J genes are TRBV20-1 and TRBJ2-4; D is unclear. The CDR3 has 13 amino acids. Germline V gene data show CDR1 as DFQATT and CDR2 as SNEGSKA (reference sequence). The V end lost 6 bases, the J end lost 3 bases, and 12 bases lay between the germline ends.

The CDR3, as DNA: TGCGCCAGCAGCCCTCTAATTAGGACTAGTTCAAAAGAGACCCAGTACTTC. Translating it yields CASSPLIRTSSKETQYF. The chain uses TRBV5-1 and TRBJ2-5; 7 positions agree with TRBD2. J gave up 3 bases and V 4 bases, and 15 bases lay outside the gene matches. CDR1 and CDR2 (germline): SGHRS, YFSETQ. There are 17 residues in the CDR3.

The CDR3 protein is CAWSVFRGSEAFF. The CDR3 DNA reads as TGTGCCTGGAGTGTTTTTAGGGGAAGTGAAGCTTTCTTT. V usage is TRBV30 and J usage is TRBJ1-1; D is perhaps TRBD1 (5 bases). This CDR3 contains 13 residues. Germline CDR1 and CDR2: GTSNPN and SVGIG (reference sequence). V was trimmed by 0 bases and J by 7 bases, leaving 12 bases between them.

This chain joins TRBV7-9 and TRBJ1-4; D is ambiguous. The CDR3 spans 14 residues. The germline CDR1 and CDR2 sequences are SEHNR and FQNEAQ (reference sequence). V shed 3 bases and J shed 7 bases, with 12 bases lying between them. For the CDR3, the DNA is TGTGCCAGCAGCTTTGACGCGTTCGGTGAAAAACTGTTTTTT. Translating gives CASSFDAFGEKLFF.

The CDR3 loop is CSATSGRAQTQYF. The CDR3 DNA sequence: TGCAGTGCAACTAGCGGGAGGGCCCAGACCCAGTACTTC. The rearrangement uses TRBV20-1 and TRBJ2-5; 13 bases agree with TRBD2. CDR1 is DFQATT and CDR2 is SNEGSKA in the germline V gene (reference sequence). There are 13 residues in the CDR3. Germline trimming cut 6 bases from V and 6 bases from J; bases unmatched to any gene: 4.

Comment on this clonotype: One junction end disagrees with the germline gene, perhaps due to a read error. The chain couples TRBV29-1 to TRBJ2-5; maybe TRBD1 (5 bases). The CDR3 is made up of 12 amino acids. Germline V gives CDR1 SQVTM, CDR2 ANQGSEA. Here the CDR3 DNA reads TGCGGCGTTGAACCAGGGATGGAGACCCAGTACTTC. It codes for CGVEPGMETQYF.

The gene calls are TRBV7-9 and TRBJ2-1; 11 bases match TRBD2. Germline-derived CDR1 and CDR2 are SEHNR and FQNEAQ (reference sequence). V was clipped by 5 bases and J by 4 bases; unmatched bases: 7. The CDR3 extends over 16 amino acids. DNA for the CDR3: TGTGCCAGCAGCCCCCGACTAGCGGGGACGTACAATGAGCAGTTCTTC. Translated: CASSPRLAGTYNEQFF.

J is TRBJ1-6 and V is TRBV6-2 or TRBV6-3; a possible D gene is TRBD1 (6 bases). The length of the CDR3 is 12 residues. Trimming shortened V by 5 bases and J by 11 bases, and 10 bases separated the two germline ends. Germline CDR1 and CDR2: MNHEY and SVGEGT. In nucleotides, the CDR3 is TGTGCCAGCAGTCACAGGGTTGCACCCCTCCACTTT. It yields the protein CASSHRVAPLHF.

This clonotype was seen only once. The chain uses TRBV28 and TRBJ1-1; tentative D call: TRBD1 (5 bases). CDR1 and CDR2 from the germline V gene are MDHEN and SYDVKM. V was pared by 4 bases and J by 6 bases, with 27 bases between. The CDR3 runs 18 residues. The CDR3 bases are TGTGCCAGCAGTTCCCCGGCGGGGGTGTCCCTGATTTCAGCTGAAGCTTTCTTT. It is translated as CASSSPAGVSLISAEAFF.

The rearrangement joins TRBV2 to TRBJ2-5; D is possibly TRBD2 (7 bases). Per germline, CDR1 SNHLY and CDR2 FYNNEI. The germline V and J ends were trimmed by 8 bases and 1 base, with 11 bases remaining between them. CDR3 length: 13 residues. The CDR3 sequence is CASLGGAQETQYF. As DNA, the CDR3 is TGTGCCAGCTTAGGGGGGGCCCAAGAGACCCAGTACTTC.

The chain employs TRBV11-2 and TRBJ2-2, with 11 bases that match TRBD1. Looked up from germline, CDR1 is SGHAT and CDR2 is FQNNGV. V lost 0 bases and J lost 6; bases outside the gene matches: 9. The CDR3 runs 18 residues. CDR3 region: CASSLEWGQGDSAGELFF. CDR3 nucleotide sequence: TGTGCCAGCAGCTTAGAATGGGGACAGGGGGATTCCGCCGGGGAGCTGTTTTTT. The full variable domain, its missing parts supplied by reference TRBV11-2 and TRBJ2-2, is EAGVAQSPRYKIIEKRQSVAFWCNPISGHATLYWYQQILGQGPKLLIQFQNNGVVDDSQLPKDRFSAERLKGVDSTLKIQPAKLEDSAVYLCASSLEWGQGDSAGELFFGEGSRLTVL.

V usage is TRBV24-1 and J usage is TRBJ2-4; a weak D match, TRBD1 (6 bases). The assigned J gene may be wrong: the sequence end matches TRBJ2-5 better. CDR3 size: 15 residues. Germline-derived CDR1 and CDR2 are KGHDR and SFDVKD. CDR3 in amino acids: CATSDDRQDQETQYF. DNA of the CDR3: TGTGCCACCAGTGATGACCGACAGGACCAAGAGACCCAGTACTTC.

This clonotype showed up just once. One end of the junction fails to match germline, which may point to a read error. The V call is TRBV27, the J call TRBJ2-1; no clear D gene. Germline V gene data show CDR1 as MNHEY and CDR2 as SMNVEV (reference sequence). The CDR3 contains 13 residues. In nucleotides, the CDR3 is TGTGCCAGCAGTTTGGACCGACGCAATGGGCAGTTCTTC. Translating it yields CASSLDRRNGQFF.

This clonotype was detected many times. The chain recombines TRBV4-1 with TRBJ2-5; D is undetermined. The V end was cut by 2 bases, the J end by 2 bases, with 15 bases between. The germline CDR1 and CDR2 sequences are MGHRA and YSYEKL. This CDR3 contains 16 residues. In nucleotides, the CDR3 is TGCGCCAGCAGCCAACGGTCTCCGGATTTTCAAGAGACCCAGTACTTC. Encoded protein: CASSQRSPDFQETQYF.

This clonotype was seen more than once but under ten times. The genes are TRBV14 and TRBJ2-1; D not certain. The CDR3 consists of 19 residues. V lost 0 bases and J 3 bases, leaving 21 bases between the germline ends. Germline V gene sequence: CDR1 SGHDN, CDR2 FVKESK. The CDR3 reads CASSQDFGRTWTDYNEQFF. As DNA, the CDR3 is TGTGCCAGCAGCCAAGATTTTGGGCGGACCTGGACGGACTACAATGAGCAGTTCTTC.

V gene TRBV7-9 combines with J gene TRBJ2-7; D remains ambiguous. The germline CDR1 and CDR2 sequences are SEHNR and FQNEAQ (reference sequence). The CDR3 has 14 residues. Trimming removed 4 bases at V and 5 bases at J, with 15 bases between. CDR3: CASSSVAWDDEQYF. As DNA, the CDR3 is TGTGCCAGCAGCTCCGTAGCTTGGGATGACGAGCAGTACTTC.

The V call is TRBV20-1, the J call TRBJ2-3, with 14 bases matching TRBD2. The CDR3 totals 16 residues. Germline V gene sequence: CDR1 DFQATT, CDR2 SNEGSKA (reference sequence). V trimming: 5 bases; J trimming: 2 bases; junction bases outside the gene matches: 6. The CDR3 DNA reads TGCAGTGCTGGAGGACTAGCGGGGGGCTTCACAGATACGCAGTATTTT. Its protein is CSAGGLAGGFTDTQYF.

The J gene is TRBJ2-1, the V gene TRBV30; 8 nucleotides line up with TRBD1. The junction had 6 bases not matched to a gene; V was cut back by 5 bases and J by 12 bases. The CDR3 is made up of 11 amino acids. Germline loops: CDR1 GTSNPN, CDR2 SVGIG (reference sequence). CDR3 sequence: CAWQGAQRQFF. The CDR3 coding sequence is TGTGCCTGGCAGGGGGCCCAGCGGCAGTTCTTC.

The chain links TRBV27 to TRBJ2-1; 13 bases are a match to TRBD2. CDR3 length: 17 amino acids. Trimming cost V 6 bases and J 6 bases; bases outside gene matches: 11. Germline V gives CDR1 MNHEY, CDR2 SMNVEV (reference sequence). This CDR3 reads CASSRLQLAGGGNEQFF. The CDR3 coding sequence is TGTGCCAGCAGCCGACTCCAACTAGCGGGAGGGGGCAATGAGCAGTTCTTC.

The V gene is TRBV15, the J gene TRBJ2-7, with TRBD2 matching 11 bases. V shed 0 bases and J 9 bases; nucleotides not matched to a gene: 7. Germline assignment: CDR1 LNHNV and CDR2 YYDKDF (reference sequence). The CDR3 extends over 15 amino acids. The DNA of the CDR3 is TGTGCCACCAGCAGAGAGCTAGCGGGGGGACAATCGCAGTACTTC. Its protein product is CATSRELAGGQSQYF.

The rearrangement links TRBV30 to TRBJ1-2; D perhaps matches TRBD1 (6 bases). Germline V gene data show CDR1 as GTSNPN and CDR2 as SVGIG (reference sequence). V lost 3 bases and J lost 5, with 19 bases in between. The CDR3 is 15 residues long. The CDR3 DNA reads TGTGCCTGGAGATTTCAGGGGCGCGCCTCTTATGGCTACACCTTC. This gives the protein CAWRFQGRASYGYTF.

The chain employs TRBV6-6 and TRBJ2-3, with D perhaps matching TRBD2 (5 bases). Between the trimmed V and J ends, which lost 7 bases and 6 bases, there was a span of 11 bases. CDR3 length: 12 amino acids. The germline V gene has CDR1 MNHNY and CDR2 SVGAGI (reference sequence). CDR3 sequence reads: CASTTRGDTQYF. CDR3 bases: TGTGCCAGCACCACCCGAGGGGATACGCAGTATTTT.